The rows below give T cell receptor beta chains drawn from one sample of a study of T cell responses to AZD1222 COVID-19 vaccine. Generated by immunoSEQ multiplex PCR, the TCRdb table keeps only in-frame clones and is missing some. The sample has some 130,000 clones; 85% to 90% are singletons. The input for sequencing was peripheral blood, taken on day 0 of AZD1222 vaccination. These TCRs come from an adult in good health. Each CDR3 is given with its conserved first and last residue. D genes are given only for firm matches. Only some rows state a clone size, as once, few, many or a class for expanded clones.

-,TRBJ2-7,13,TRBV7-3,-,TGTGCCAGCAGCCCCCAGGGCTCCCACGAGCAGTACTTC,CASSPQGSHEQYF
-,TRBJ1-2,15,TRBV11-2,-,TGTGCCAGCAGCTCCATGGGTGCGGGGCGCGGTGGCTACACCTTC,CASSSMGAGRGGYTF
-,TRBJ1-1,16,TRBV2,-,TGTGCCAGCAGGGGGGAACCAAGGGGCGTGCACACTGAAGCTTTCTTT,CASRGEPRGVHTEAFF
-,TRBJ1-2,15,TRBV10-2,-,TGCGCCAGCAGTGAGTCGAGGGTGCCTGACTATGGCTACACCTTC,CASSESRVPDYGYTF
-,TRBJ2-2,17,TRBV7-9,-,TGTGCCAGCAGCTCCCCCTCCAGGGTGGCGAACACCGGGGAGCTGTTTTTT,CASSSPSRVANTGELFF
-,TRBJ1-1,14,TRBV2,-,TGTGCCAGCAGTGCGGGACCGACGAACACTGAAGCTTTCTTT,CASSAGPTNTEAFF
-,TRBJ1-5,14,TRBV5-5,TRBD1,TGTGCCAGCAGCTCCTCACAGGGGGTTCAGCCCCAGCATTTT,CASSSSQGVQPQHF
-,TRBJ2-7,17,TRBV6-2/TRBV6-3,TRBD1,TGTGCCAGCAGTTACTCGTGGCAGGACAGGGCTTTCTACGAGCAGTACTTC,CASSYSWQDRAFYEQYF
-,TRBJ1-2,14,TRBV18,-,TGTGCCAGCTCACCACTCGCGGAACGCTATGGCTACACCTTC,CASSPLAERYGYTF
-,TRBJ1-2,13,TRBV6-5,TRBD1,TGTGCCAGCAAGGGGACAGGGGTTGACGGCTACACCTTC,CASKGTGVDGYTF
-,TRBJ2-5,11,TRBV6-5,-,TGTGCCAGCAGTACGGCGGAGACCCAGTACTTC,CASSTAETQYF
-,TRBJ2-7,15,TRBV7-9,TRBD1,TGTGCCAGCAGCTGGGGCGAAGGGACAGGGCGCGAGCAGTACTTC,CASSWGEGTGREQYF
-,TRBJ1-1,15,TRBV7-8,-,TGTGCCAGCAGCTTAGTGAGGGGGGAGAACACTGAAGCTTTCTTT,CASSLVRGENTEAFF
-,TRBJ1-4,15,TRBV5-1,TRBD1,TGCGCCAGCAGGCGGACAGGGGCAACTAATGAAAAACTGTTTTTT,CASRRTGATNEKLFF
-,TRBJ2-7,18,TRBV6-2/TRBV6-3,TRBD2,TGTGCCAGCAGTTATGACCCTGGGACTAGCGGGAGTAGGGACGAGCAGTACTTC,CASSYDPGTSGSRDEQYF
-,TRBJ2-2,14,TRBV19,-,TGTGCCAGTAGCCCCGGGATGGACACCGGGGAGCTGTTTTTT,CASSPGMDTGELFF
-,TRBJ1-6,11,TRBV28,-,TGTGCCAGCAGTTCACTTTCACCCCTCCACTTT,CASSSLSPLHF
once,TRBJ1-1,17,TRBV3-1/TRBV3-2,TRBD1,TGTGCCAGCAGCCGAAAAAGCGGCTCAGGGCAGGGGGCTGAAGCTTTCTTT,CASSRKSGSGQGAEAFF
-,TRBJ2-6,15,TRBV19,-,TGTGCCAGTAGTACTTTAGGTTCTGGGGCCAACGTCCTGACTTTC,CASSTLGSGANVLTF
-,TRBJ2-2,13,TRBV29-1,TRBD1,TGCAGCGGGACAGGGGGGAACACCGGGGAGCTGTTTTTT,CSGTGGNTGELFF
-,TRBJ1-2,13,TRBV9,-,TGTGCCAGCAGCGAGCAGGGGAACTATGGCTACACCTTC,CASSEQGNYGYTF
-,TRBJ1-5,14,TRBV9,-,TGTGCCAGCAGCCCCCGGTTAAGCAATCAGCCCCAGCATTTT,CASSPRLSNQPQHF
-,TRBJ1-5,14,TRBV18,-,TGTGCCAGCTCACCATCGGCAAGTGATCAGCCCCAGCATTTT,CASSPSASDQPQHF
-,TRBJ1-2,12,TRBV6-2/TRBV6-3,-,TGTGCCAGCAGCTCGAACAGGGTTGGCTACACCTTC,CASSSNRVGYTF
-,TRBJ2-1,12,TRBV7-3,-,TGTGCCAGCAGCTTTTTCCAAGGTGAGCAGTTCTTC,CASSFFQGEQFF
-,TRBJ1-2,12,TRBV6-6,-,TGTGCCAGCAACAAAATCCGGACTGGCTACACCTTC,CASNKIRTGYTF
-,TRBJ1-3,14,TRBV5-1,-,TGCGCCAGTAGTCCCCTGACGGGCGGAAACACCATATATTTT,CASSPLTGGNTIYF
-,TRBJ2-5,16,TRBV15,TRBD2,TGTGCCACCAGCAGATCGAGAGCGGGGGGCAAAGAGACCCAGTACTTC,CATSRSRAGGKETQYF
-,TRBJ1-2,14,TRBV3-1/TRBV3-2,TRBD1,TGTGCCAGCAGGAGGACAGGGATGGAGTATGGCTACACCTTC,CASRRTGMEYGYTF
-,TRBJ1-5,14,TRBV5-4,-,TGTGCCAGCAGCTCACAGGGAAGTGGTCAGCCCCAGCATTTT,CASSSQGSGQPQHF
-,TRBJ1-5,14,TRBV2,-,TGTGCCAGTTCACAGGGCATGGGCAATCAGCCCCAGCATTTT,CASSQGMGNQPQHF
-,TRBJ2-1,17,TRBV3-1/TRBV3-2,-,TGTGCCAGCAGCCACCGCGCCAGGACAAACTCCTACAATGAGCAGTTCTTC,CASSHRARTNSYNEQFF
-,TRBJ1-2,13,TRBV7-9,-,TGTGCCAGCGGAACGGATTTTTACTATGGCTACACCTTC,CASGTDFYYGYTF
-,TRBJ1-5,13,TRBV7-2,-,TGTGCCAGCAGCCTGGACGGCAATCAGCCCCAGCATTTT,CASSLDGNQPQHF
-,TRBJ1-3,16,TRBV5-1,-,TGCGCCAGCAGCTTGGACGGGGAACTCTCTGGAAACACCATATATTTT,CASSLDGELSGNTIYF
-,TRBJ2-1,15,TRBV27,-,TGTGCCAGCAGTACGGGCGCGAGCTCCTACAATGAGCAGTTCTTC,CASSTGASSYNEQFF
-,TRBJ1-6,16,TRBV4-1,-,TGCGCCAGCAGCCAAAGCATAAACAGGGAGGATTCACCCCTCCACTTT,CASSQSINREDSPLHF
-,TRBJ1-2,15,TRBV3-1/TRBV3-2,TRBD1,TGTGCCAGCAGCCAAGAACACAGGGGGCTTACTGGCTACACCTTC,CASSQEHRGLTGYTF
medium-sized,TRBJ2-1,15,TRBV7-2,-,TGTGCCAGCAGCTTACAGGCGGGTGGTGGGGGTGAGCAGTTCTTC,CASSLQAGGGGEQFF
-,TRBJ2-7,15,TRBV4-2,TRBD1,TGTGCCAGCAGCCAACACCGGGACAGGATCTACGAGCAGTACTTC,CASSQHRDRIYEQYF
once,TRBJ1-1,10,TRBV20-1,-,TGCAGTGCTAGAGATGCTGAAGCTTTCTTT,CSARDAEAFF
-,TRBJ2-1,14,TRBV27,TRBD2,TGTGCCAGCAGTTTTGGGCTAGCGGGCAATGAGCAGTTCTTC,CASSFGLAGNEQFF
-,TRBJ2-5,20,TRBV4-2,TRBD2,TGTGCCAGCAGCCAACCTTCCCTGCGCTTAGTCGGGGGGGGCCAGGAGACCCAGTACTTC,CASSQPSLRLVGGGQETQYF
-,TRBJ2-7,16,TRBV5-1,-,TGCGCCAGCAGCCTAACGATAACGGGATTTGTCCACGAGCAGTACTTC,CASSLTITGFVHEQYF
-,TRBJ2-1,14,TRBV7-9,TRBD2,TGTGCCAGCAGCCCCCGGCGGGGGGACAATGAGCAGTTCTTC,CASSPRRGDNEQFF
-,TRBJ2-6,18,TRBV7-3,-,TGTGCCAGCAGCTTAACGACCAACCTCGGCTCTGGGGCCAACGTCCTGACTTTC,CASSLTTNLGSGANVLTF
-,TRBJ1-1,13,TRBV27,-,TGTGCCAGCAGTTTCGGGAAAATCGGTGAAGCTTTCTTT,CASSFGKIGEAFF
-,TRBJ1-3,15,TRBV11-2,-,TGTGCCAGCAGCTTTTCCCCCCCCGCTGGAAACACCATATATTTT,CASSFSPPAGNTIYF